This T cell receptor beta chain stems from a study of blood T cell repertoires in COVID-19. Assay used: immunoSEQ multiplex PCR; TCRdb lists only in-frame clones, some missing. The table lists a few hundred thousand clones, just under 90% of them singletons. Trimming took 3 bases from V and 10 from J; bases not matched to a gene: 19. This CDR3 region has 17 residues. Per germline, CDR1 DFQATT and CDR2 SNEGSKA (reference sequence). The chain joins TRBV20-1 to TRBJ1-5, with 9 bases lining up with TRBD1. Sequenced material: PBMCs or T cells enriched from blood (not recorded which). This clonotype originated in a woman aged 45-65 years who had recovered from COVID-19. As DNA, the CDR3 is TGCAGTGCTAGTTCTTACAGGGGGCGCCGACCGCGGGAACCCCAGCATTTT. This gives the protein CSASSYRGRRPREPQHF.